This record looks at one TCR beta chain sequence and its context. No antigen is known for it. Every bit of the isolated RNA underwent reverse transcription, so sequencing read expressed TCRB transcripts. An average of approximately 3.6 million reads was obtained for naive, central memory and regulatory T cell samples. TCRdb's table, derived via immunoSEQ multiplex PCR, lists solely in-frame clones and lacks some. There are roughly 240,000 clones in the sample; roughly 13% occur only once, and about 0.027% lies in the top ten. This entry is derived from a study of beta chain features in type 1 diabetes. At the level of the study: Taken together, all samples contributed 107,917,701 examined sorted cells. Study results and caveats: Researchers reported that naive, central memory and Treg TCRB repertoires appeared more similar in patients than in healthy donors.

Trimming pared 3 bases from V and 4 bases from J, leaving 12 bases between. Germline V gives CDR1 LGHNA, CDR2 YSLEER. The CDR3 sequence is 15 residues long. The origin of this receptor is a woman aged 40-49 years in good health. The J gene is TRBJ2-2, the V gene TRBV4-3, with D maybe TRBD1 (5 bases). The sequenced sample consisted of naive CD4+ T cells from blood. CDR3 in DNA: TGCGCCAGCAGCCAGACCGGACAAATCACCGGGGAGCTGTTTTTT. This translates into CASSQTGQITGELFF.